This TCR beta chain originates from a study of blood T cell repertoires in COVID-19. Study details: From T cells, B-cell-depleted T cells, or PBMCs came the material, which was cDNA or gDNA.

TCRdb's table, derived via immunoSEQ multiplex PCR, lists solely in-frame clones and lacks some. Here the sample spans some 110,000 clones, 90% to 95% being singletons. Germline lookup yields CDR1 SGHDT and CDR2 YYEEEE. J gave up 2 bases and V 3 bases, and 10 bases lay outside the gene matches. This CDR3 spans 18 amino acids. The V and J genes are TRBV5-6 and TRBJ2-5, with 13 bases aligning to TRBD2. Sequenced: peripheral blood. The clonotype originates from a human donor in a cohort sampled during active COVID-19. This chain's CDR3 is CASSSGLAGYHIQETQYF. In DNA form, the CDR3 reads TGTGCCAGCAGCTCGGGACTAGCGGGATACCACATTCAAGAGACCCAGTACTTC.